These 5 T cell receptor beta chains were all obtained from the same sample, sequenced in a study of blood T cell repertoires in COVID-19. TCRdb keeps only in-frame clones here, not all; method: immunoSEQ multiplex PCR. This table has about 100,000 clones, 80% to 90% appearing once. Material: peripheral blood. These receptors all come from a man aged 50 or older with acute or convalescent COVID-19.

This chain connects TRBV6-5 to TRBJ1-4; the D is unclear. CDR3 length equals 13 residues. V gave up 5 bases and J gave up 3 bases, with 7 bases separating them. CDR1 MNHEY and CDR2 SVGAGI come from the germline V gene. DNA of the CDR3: TGTGCCAGCAGTCCGCGGGCTAATGAAAAACTGTTTTTT. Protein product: CASSPRANEKLFF.

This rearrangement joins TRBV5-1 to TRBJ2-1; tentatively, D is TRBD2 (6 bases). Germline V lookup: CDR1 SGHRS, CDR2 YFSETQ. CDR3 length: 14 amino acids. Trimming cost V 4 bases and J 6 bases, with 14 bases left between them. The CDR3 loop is CASSNPRDSNEQFF. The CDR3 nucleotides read TGCGCCAGCAGCAACCCCCGGGACTCCAATGAGCAGTTCTTC.

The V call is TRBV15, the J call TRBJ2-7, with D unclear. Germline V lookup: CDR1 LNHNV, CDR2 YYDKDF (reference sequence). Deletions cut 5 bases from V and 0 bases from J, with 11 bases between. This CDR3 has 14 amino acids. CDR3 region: CATSLSGRSYEQYF. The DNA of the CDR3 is TGTGCCACCAGCCTCTCAGGCCGCTCCTACGAGCAGTACTTC.

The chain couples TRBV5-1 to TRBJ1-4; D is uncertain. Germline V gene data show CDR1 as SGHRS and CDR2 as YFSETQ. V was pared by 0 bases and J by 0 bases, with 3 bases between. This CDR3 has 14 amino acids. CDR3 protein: CASSLASTNEKLFF. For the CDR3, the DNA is TGCGCCAGCAGCTTGGCCTCAACTAATGAAAAACTGTTTTTT.

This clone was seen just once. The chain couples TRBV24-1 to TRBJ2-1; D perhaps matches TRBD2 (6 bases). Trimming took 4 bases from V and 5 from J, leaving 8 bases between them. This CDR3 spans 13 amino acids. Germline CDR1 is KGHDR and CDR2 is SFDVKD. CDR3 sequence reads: CATSERRDNEQFF. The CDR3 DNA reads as TGTGCCACCAGTGAAAGGAGGGACAATGAGCAGTTCTTC.